A selection of T cell receptor beta chains follows, all from one sample in a study of CD8 T cells in ankylosing spondylitis. MiXCR, applied by TCRdb to the 5' RACE reads, yields one record per CDR3 protein. Of more than 300,000 distinct CDR3 sequences listed, approximately 8% are singletons. Input material: blood, either unsorted or a sorted T cell fraction (not recorded which). These receptors all stem from a male donor with ankylosing spondylitis. The CDR3 runs from the conserved cysteine through the conserved F or W. Each record gives: V gene, J gene, CDR3 protein.

V: TRBV15; J: TRBJ2-1; CDR3: CATSSSSGRASYNEQFF
V: TRBV3-1; J: TRBJ1-5; CDR3: CASSQSGEQPQHF
V: TRBV29-1; J: TRBJ2-3; CDR3: CSVDQLGTGGFSSDTQYF
V: TRBV14; J: TRBJ2-7; CDR3: CASSQDPTGEQYF
V: TRBV11-2; J: TRBJ2-1; CDR3: CASSSLPGSYNEQFF
V: TRBV3-1; J: TRBJ2-4; CDR3: CASSHQGGARHIQYF
V: TRBV12-3/TRBV12-4; J: TRBJ1-1; CDR3: CASSFLRAGRHTEAFF
V: TRBV6-4; J: TRBJ2-3; CDR3: CASSGGVGPADTQYF
V: TRBV7-8; J: TRBJ1-5; CDR3: CASSLGQGEQPQHF
V: TRBV7-9; J: TRBJ2-7; CDR3: CASSQPGIGGYEQYF
V: TRBV27; J: TRBJ2-1; CDR3: CASSLTGASNEQFF
V: TRBV12-3/TRBV12-4; J: TRBJ1-2; CDR3: CASSLQTYGYTF
V: TRBV4-3; J: TRBJ2-7; CDR3: CASSQERGGRAPYEQYF
V: TRBV2; J: TRBJ1-5; CDR3: CASSPGASQPQHF
V: TRBV27; J: TRBJ2-1; CDR3: CASTLGGGGYNEQFF
V: TRBV5-1; J: TRBJ2-7; CDR3: CASSTGYPAYEQYF
V: TRBV10-3; J: TRBJ2-3; CDR3: CAIRAGFGDTQYF
V: TRBV5-1; J: TRBJ2-7; CDR3: CARSFSEGQGSPYEQYF
V: TRBV6-5; J: TRBJ2-5; CDR3: CASSSDGAGKTQYF
V: TRBV4-1; J: TRBJ2-3; CDR3: CASSPGLAGGQDTQYF
V: TRBV5-1; J: TRBJ2-4; CDR3: CASSPRTDSGWDIQYF
V: TRBV7-2; J: TRBJ2-3; CDR3: CASSVGGSDTQYF
V: TRBV7-9; J: TRBJ2-3; CDR3: CASSPRMASDTQYF
V: TRBV2; J: TRBJ1-5; CDR3: CASSEDGHKYQPQHF
V: TRBV29-1; J: TRBJ2-3; CDR3: CSVANRGRASDTQYF
V: TRBV12-3/TRBV12-4; J: TRBJ1-6; CDR3: CASSFNLGVSPLHF
V: TRBV5-1; J: TRBJ2-5; CDR3: CASSLGSSSETQYF
V: TRBV28; J: TRBJ2-3; CDR3: CASRPTGRTDTQYF
V: TRBV5-1; J: TRBJ2-1; CDR3: CASSLVGADNEQFF
V: TRBV19; J: TRBJ2-3; CDR3: CAIRGADTQYF
V: TRBV27; J: TRBJ1-5; CDR3: CASSPYRGYSNQPQHF
V: TRBV7-6; J: TRBJ2-5; CDR3: CASSLVSGPTQETQYF
V: TRBV5-1; J: TRBJ1-2; CDR3: CASSDMRENGYTF
V: TRBV25-1; J: TRBJ2-7; CDR3: CAPPRGNEQYF
V: TRBV29-1; J: TRBJ1-1; CDR3: CSARSPEMNTEAFF
V: TRBV5-1; J: TRBJ1-1; CDR3: CASSYKRADMNTEAFF
V: TRBV10-3; J: TRBJ2-7; CDR3: CAISESAQGDEQYF
V: TRBV12-5; J: TRBJ2-3; CDR3: CASGFGVADTQYF
V: TRBV7-3; J: TRBJ1-1; CDR3: CASSSDRGGKAFF
V: TRBV5-1; J: TRBJ2-1; CDR3: CASSWTGTGSVNEQFF
V: TRBV7-9; J: TRBJ2-7; CDR3: CASSLTGTANGEQYF
V: TRBV6-2/TRBV6-3; J: TRBJ1-2; CDR3: CASSYDRPFGYTF
V: TRBV7-8; J: TRBJ2-5; CDR3: CASSLAGRAQETQYF
V: TRBV7-8; J: TRBJ1-5; CDR3: CASSLFGQGSNQPQHF
V: TRBV12-3/TRBV12-4; J: TRBJ1-3; CDR3: CASSPKARRSGNTIYF
V: TRBV5-4; J: TRBJ2-7; CDR3: CASSLGTGRFEQYF
V: TRBV12-3/TRBV12-4; J: TRBJ2-5; CDR3: CASSFGEGRQETQYF
V: TRBV20-1; J: TRBJ2-6; CDR3: CSARIGQGGWSGANVLTF
V: TRBV7-3; J: TRBJ2-5; CDR3: CASSLGPGGFETQYF
V: TRBV7-6; J: TRBJ2-5; CDR3: CASSGVAGGPETQYF
V: TRBV2; J: TRBJ2-3; CDR3: CASSDPSGRAPDTQYF
V: TRBV5-1; J: TRBJ1-2; CDR3: CASSLESLYGYTF
V: TRBV11-2; J: TRBJ2-3; CDR3: CASRSTSADTQYF